A single sample gave rise to the 7 T cell receptor beta chains below, sequenced in a study of regulatory T cells in long-lasting Graves disease. As to time point: persistent/refractory GD, antithyroid drugs over 5 years with positive TRAb. Generation of the TCR library employed RNA extracted from PBMCs. Building of the TCR beta libraries involved iRepertoire HTBI primers and Arm-PCR of CDR3 regions. TCRdb re-called the multiplex PCR reads with MiXCR, one entry per CDR3 protein. The table includes about 460,000 distinct CDR3 sequences, under 25% detected once. Sequencing was performed on peripheral blood mononuclear cells (PBMCs), taken when the disease was refractory, from a patient treated with antithyroid drugs. The origin of the receptors is a female donor with Graves disease.

This chain connects TRBV20-1 to TRBJ2-6, with a weak D call TRBD2 (5 bases). The V gene's germline CDR1 is DFQATT and CDR2 SNEGSKA (reference sequence). The CDR3 covers 14 residues. V lost 3 bases and J lost 2, with 8 bases in between. DNA of the CDR3: TGCAGTGCTAGCCAGGAGGCTGGGGCCAACGTCCTGACTTTC. Residues: CSASQEAGANVLTF.

Only a few counts were recorded for this clonotype. This sequence joins TRBV27 and TRBJ2-2; 7 bases match TRBD2. Germline values: CDR1 MNHEY, CDR2 SMNVEV (reference sequence). The V gene end was trimmed by 5 bases and the J gene end by 8 bases; junction bases not matched to a gene: 14. The CDR3 has 16 residues. In nucleotides, the CDR3 is TGTGCCAGCAGTACCCCACGGGACTACGCGAGAGGGGAGCTGTTTTTT. Residues: CASSTPRDYARGELFF.

J is TRBJ1-3 and V is TRBV6-1; D perhaps matches TRBD1 (6 bases). Trimming stripped 6 bases from V and 0 bases from J, with 12 bases between. This CDR3 contains 15 residues. CDR1 and CDR2 from the germline V gene are MNHNS and SASEGT. The CDR3 DNA follows: TGTGCCAGCAGCCCTGGACAGTTCTCTGGAAACACCATATATTTT. Its translation is CASSPGQFSGNTIYF.

This clonotype occurred many times. This rearrangement joins TRBV28 to TRBJ2-7, with 9 nucleotides matching TRBD1. V gave up 6 bases and J gave up 5 bases; unmatched junction bases: 5. The germline V gene encodes CDR1 MDHEN and CDR2 SYDVKM. The CDR3 runs to 13 residues. CDR3 sequence (DNA): TGTGCCAGCAGCTCGGACAGGGGCCACGAGCAGTACTTC. Translated, it gives CASSSDRGHEQYF.

A single count supports this clonotype. This likely traces to a read error, being one base from a far larger clone. No conserved phenylalanine or tryptophan is present at the end of the CDR3, so a read error is the likely explanation. The gene calls are TRBV6-1 and TRBJ2-7; 8 bases map to TRBD2. Losses at the gene ends were 1 base for V and 3 bases for J; bases not matched to a gene: 5. Germline CDR1 is MNHNS and CDR2 is SASEGT. CDR3 length equals 15 residues. DNA for the CDR3: TGTGCCAGCAGTGAAGGGTTAGCGGGACGCTACGAGCAGTACTCC. Its protein product is CASSEGLAGRYEQYS.

A remark on this clonotype: Germline and junction disagree at one end, which may indicate a read error. CDR3 amino acids: CSARGVRRGSGTNVLTF. The CDR3 DNA reads TGCAGTGCTAGAGGGGTGAGACGGGGCTCTGGGACCAACGTCCTGACTTTC. This chain joins TRBV20-1 and TRBJ2-6; D might be TRBD1 or TRBD2, each matching 5 bases. Germline V gene sequence: CDR1 DFQATT, CDR2 SNEGSKA (reference sequence). CDR3 length: 17 residues.

The genes are TRBV28 and TRBJ2-1, with D perhaps TRBD1 or TRBD2 (5 bases each). Trimming stripped 4 bases from V and 9 bases from J, with 19 bases between. Germline CDR1 MDHEN, CDR2 SYDVKM. The CDR3 length is 15 residues. CDR3 sequence (DNA): TGTGCCAGCAGTTCCCTTGGGGGAAGGCCCAGTGAGCAGTTCTTC. Translated: CASSSLGGRPSEQFF.